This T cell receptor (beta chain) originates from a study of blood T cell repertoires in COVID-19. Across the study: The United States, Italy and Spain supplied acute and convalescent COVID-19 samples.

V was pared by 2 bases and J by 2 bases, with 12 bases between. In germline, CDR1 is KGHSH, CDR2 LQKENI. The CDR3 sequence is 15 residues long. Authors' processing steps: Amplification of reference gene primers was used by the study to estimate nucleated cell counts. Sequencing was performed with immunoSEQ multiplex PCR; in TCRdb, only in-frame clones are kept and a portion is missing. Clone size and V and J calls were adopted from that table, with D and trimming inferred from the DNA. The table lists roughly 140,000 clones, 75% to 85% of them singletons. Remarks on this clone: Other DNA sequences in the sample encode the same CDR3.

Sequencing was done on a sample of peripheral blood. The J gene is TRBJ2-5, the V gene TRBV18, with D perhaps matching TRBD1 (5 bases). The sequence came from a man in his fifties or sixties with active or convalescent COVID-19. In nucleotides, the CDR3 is TGTGCCAGCTCACCATTCACAGGACCACAAGAGACCCAGTACTTC. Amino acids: CASSPFTGPQETQYF. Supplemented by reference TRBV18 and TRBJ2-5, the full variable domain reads NAGVMQNPRHLVRRRGQEARLRCSPMKGHSHVYWYRQLPEEGLKFMVYLQKENIIDESGMPKERFSAEFPKEGPSILRIQQVVRGDSAAYFCASSPFTGPQETQYFGPGTRLLVL.